This T cell receptor beta chain came from a study of prognosis after radiotherapy for stage I lung cancer. Study information: Deemed medically inoperable were all patients with non-small cell lung cancer. Study findings and constraints: Frequencies of TRBV and TRBJ gene use reportedly varied by whether patients had metastases.

V gave up 5 bases and J gave up 3 bases; unmatched junction bases: 9. The CDR3 runs to 15 residues. CDR1 DFQATT and CDR2 SNEGSKA come from the germline V gene (reference sequence). The TCR beta CDR3 region was amplified from genomic DNA, with two rounds of multiplex PCR being used for the amplification. It was primers specific to each TRBV and TRBJ gene that first-round PCR used. TCRdb reanalysed the multiplex PCR reads using MiXCR and keeps one entry per CDR3 protein. The profile shows approximately 23,000 distinct CDR3 sequences, 40% of them singletons. Ten or more counts support this clonotype. The antigen remains undetermined.

The genes are TRBV20-1 and TRBJ2-1; 8 nucleotides agree with TRBD2. Sequencing used PBMCs, obtained before or after stereotactic body radiation therapy (not recorded which). The TCR originated in a donor over 45 with non-small cell lung cancer. The CDR3 here is CSAASGSGDYNEQFF. As DNA, the CDR3 is TGCAGTGCTGCCAGCGGGAGCGGTGACTACAATGAGCAGTTCTTC.